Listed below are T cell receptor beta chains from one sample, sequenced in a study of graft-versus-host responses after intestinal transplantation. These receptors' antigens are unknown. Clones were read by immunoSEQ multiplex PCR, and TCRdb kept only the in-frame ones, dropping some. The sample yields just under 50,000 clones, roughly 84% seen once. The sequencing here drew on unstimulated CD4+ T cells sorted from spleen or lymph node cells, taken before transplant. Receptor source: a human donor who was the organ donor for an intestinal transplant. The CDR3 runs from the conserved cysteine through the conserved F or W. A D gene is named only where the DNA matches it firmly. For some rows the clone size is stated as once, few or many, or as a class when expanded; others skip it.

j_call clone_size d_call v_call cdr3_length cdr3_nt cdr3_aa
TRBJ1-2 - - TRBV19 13 TGTGCCAGTAGTACCCCAGACCACTACGGCTACACCTTC CASSTPDHYGYTF
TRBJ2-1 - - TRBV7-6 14 TGTGCCAGCAGCCGAGATCCAACCATCAATGAGCAGTTCTTC CASSRDPTINEQFF
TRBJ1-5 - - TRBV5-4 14 TGTGCCAGCAGCTTGGAAGGGGGTGATCAGCCCCAGCATTTT CASSLEGGDQPQHF
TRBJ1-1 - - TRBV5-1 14 TGCGCCAGCAGCTTTGGCCTAATGAACACTGAAGCTTTCTTT CASSFGLMNTEAFF
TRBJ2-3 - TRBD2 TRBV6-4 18 TGTGCCAGCAGACAAGGGGGAAGGAGCGGGAGAGGGGCAGATACGCAGTATTTT CASRQGGRSGRGADTQYF
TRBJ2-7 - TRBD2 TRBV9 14 TGTGCCAGCAGCGTAGGACTAGCGGGGTACGAGCAGTACTTC CASSVGLAGYEQYF
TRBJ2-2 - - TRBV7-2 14 TGTGCCAGCAGCGGACTGGCGAAGGGCGGGGAGCTGTTTTTT CASSGLAKGGELFF
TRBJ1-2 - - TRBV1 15 TGCACCAGCAGCCGGCGACAGGGTACTAACTATGGCTACACCTTC CTSSRRQGTNYGYTF
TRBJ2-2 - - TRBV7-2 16 TGTGCCAGCAGCTTAAGGCTCGGGGGTTACACCGGGGAGCTGTTTTTT CASSLRLGGYTGELFF
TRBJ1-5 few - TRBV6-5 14 TGTGCCAGCAGTCGGGACCGCCTCGGCCAGCCCCAGCATTTT CASSRDRLGQPQHF
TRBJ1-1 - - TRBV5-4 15 TGTGCCAGCAGCTTGGGGGTGTCGATGAACACTGAAGCTTTCTTT CASSLGVSMNTEAFF
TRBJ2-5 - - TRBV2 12 TGTGCCAGCCTTCTAGGTTCCGAGACCCAGTACTTC CASLLGSETQYF
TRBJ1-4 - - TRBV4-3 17 TGCGCCAGCAGCCCGATGAATGAGGGAGGCTACGTTGAAAAACTGTTTTTT CASSPMNEGGYVEKLFF
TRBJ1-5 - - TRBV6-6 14 TGTGCCAGCAGTTACCGGGACAGCAATCAGCCCCAGCATTTT CASSYRDSNQPQHF
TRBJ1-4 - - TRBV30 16 TGTGCCTGGAGTGTAGGGACCCGGGGCTTTAATGAAAAACTGTTTTTT CAWSVGTRGFNEKLFF
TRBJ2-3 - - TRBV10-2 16 TGCGCCAGCAGTGAGTCATGGGGGGCATCTACAGATACGCAGTATTTT CASSESWGASTDTQYF
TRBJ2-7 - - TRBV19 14 TGTGCCAGTAGTATAGGGAGGGGAACCTACGAGCAGTACTTC CASSIGRGTYEQYF
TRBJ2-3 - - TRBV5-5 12 TGTGCCAGCAGCCGGATAACAGATACGCAGTATTTT CASSRITDTQYF
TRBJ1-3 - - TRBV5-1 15 TGCGCCAGCAGCAACGTCCCAGGGGTCGGAAACACCATATATTTT CASSNVPGVGNTIYF
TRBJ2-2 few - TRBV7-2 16 TGTGCCAGCAGCTCGAGGAGTGTTGAAATCACCGGGGAGCTGTTTTTT CASSSRSVEITGELFF
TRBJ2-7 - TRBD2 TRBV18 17 TGTGCCAGCGCACCCCCCCGCGTCGGGACTAGCTCCTACGAGCAGTACTTC CASAPPRVGTSSYEQYF
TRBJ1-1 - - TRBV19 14 TGTGCCAGTAAGGCCGGAACAGGGCTGTCCGAAGCTTTCTTT CASKAGTGLSEAFF
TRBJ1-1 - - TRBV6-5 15 TGTGCCAGCAGTTATTTCGGACGGCAGAACACTGAAGCTTTCTTT CASSYFGRQNTEAFF
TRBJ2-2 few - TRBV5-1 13 TGCGCCAGCAGCATGGGGGCTACCGGGGAGCTGTTTTTT CASSMGATGELFF
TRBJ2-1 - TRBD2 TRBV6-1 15 TGTGCCAGCAGTGAAGGGGGCGGGGGGGCCCATGAGCAGTTCTTC CASSEGGGGAHEQFF
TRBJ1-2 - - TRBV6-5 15 TGTGCCAGCAGTCCTTTTGGACGGAGTAACTATGGCTACACCTTC CASSPFGRSNYGYTF
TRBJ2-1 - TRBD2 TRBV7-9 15 TGTGCCAGCAGCTATACGGGACTAGCGGGAAATGAGCAGTTCTTC CASSYTGLAGNEQFF
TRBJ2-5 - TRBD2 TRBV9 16 TGTGCCAGCAGCGTAGGACTAGCGGGAGGGCAAGAGACCCAGTACTTC CASSVGLAGGQETQYF
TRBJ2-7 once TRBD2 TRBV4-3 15 TGCGCCAGCAGCCAAGGTTGGACTAGCGGGTACGAGCAGTACTTC CASSQGWTSGYEQYF
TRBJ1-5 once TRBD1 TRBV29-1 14 TGCAGCGTTAAAACCGGGACAGATAATCAGCCCCAGCATTTT CSVKTGTDNQPQHF
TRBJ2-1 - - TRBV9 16 TGTGCCAGCAGCCCACGCCCGGAGGGCCGGTACAATGAGCAGTTCTTC CASSPRPEGRYNEQFF
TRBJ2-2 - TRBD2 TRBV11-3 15 TGTGCCAGCAGGCGGCTAGCGGGGAGCACCGGGGAGCTGTTTTTT CASRRLAGSTGELFF
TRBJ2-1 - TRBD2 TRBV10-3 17 TGTGCCATCAGTGAGTCCTCGACTAGCGGGAGGCTAAATGAGCAGTTCTTC CAISESSTSGRLNEQFF
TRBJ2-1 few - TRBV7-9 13 TGTGCCAGCAGTTTGCCTGGGGGCGATGAGCAGTTCTTC CASSLPGGDEQFF
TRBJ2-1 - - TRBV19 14 TGTGCCAGTAGTATAGTGTTAGGGGTGGAGGAGCAGTTCTTC CASSIVLGVEEQFF
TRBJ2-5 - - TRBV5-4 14 TGTGCCAGCAGCTTGGGAGGGGGCCAAGAGACCCAGTACTTC CASSLGGGQETQYF
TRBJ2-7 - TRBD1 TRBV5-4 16 TGTGCCAGCAGGCCCGGGACAGGGAACCTGGACTACGAGCAGTACTTC CASRPGTGNLDYEQYF
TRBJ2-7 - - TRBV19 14 TGTGCCAGTATAATGGTTAGTACTCAATACGAGCAGTACTTC CASIMVSTQYEQYF
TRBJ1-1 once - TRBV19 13 TGTGCCAGTAGTCCCTGGATGAACACTGAAGCTTTCTTT CASSPWMNTEAFF
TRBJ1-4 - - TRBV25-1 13 TGTGCCAGCAGTGAGAGGGTGAGTGAAAAACTGTTTTTT CASSERVSEKLFF
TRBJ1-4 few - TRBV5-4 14 TGTGCCAGCAGCTTGAAGACAGGAGAGGAAAAACTGTTTTTT CASSLKTGEEKLFF
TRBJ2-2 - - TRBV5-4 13 TGTGCCGGAGAGCTTTGGAACACCGGGGAGCTGTTTTTT CAGELWNTGELFF
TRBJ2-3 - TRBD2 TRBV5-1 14 TGCGCCAGCAGCCCGGGACTAGCCACAGATACGCAGTATTTT CASSPGLATDTQYF
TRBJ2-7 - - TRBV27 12 TGTGCCAGCAGTCGGCAGGGCCACGAGCAGTACTTC CASSRQGHEQYF
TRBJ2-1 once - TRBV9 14 TGTGCCAGCAGCCCCGGGACGGTGTACAATGAGCAGTTCTTC CASSPGTVYNEQFF
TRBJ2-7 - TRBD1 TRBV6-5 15 TGTGCCAGCAGCCTCAACCTACAGGGGCGCTACGAGCAGTACTTC CASSLNLQGRYEQYF
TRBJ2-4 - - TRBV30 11 TGTGCCTGGAGTGTACAAAACATTCAGTACTTC CAWSVQNIQYF
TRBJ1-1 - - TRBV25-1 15 TGTGCCAGCAGGGAGGCAGGAGACCCGAACACTGAAGCTTTCTTT CASREAGDPNTEAFF
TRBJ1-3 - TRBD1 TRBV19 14 TGTGCCAGTAGTCTCTGGACAGGGGGAAACACCATATATTTT CASSLWTGGNTIYF
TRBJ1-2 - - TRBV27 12 TGTGCCAGCAGTGGTGGGGGCTATGGCTACACCTTC CASSGGGYGYTF
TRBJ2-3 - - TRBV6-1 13 TGTGCCAGCAGTAGACAGGGAGGGAATACGCAGTATTTT CASSRQGGNTQYF
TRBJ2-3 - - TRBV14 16 TGTGCCAGCAGCTGGGGACTGGCCCCCGGGACAGATACGCAGTATTTT CASSWGLAPGTDTQYF